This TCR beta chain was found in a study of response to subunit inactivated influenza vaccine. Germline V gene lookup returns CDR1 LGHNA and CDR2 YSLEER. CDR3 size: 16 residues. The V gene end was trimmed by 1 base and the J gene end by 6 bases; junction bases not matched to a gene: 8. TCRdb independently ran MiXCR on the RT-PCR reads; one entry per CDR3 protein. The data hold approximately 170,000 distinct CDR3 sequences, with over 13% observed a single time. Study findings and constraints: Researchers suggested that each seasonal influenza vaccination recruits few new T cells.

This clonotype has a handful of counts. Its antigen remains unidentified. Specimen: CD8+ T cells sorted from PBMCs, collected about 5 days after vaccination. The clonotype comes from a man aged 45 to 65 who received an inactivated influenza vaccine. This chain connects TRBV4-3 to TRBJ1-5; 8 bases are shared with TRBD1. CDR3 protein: CASSQVWQGAFQPQHF. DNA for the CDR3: TGCGCCAGCAGCCAAGTGTGGCAGGGGGCTTTTCAGCCCCAGCATTTT.